These T cell receptor beta chains were read from a single sample in a study of cytomegalovirus exposure and HLA in healthy donors. The repertoire was sequenced with immunoSEQ multiplex PCR; TCRdb's copy has only in-frame clones and lacks some. The data contain about 240,000 clones, approximately 84% of them seen just once; the ten biggest clones take up 0.24%. Sample: PBMCs. These receptor sequences come from a girl aged 2 to 10 in good health and CMV-seronegative. The CDR3 runs from the conserved cysteine through the conserved F or W. Fields, in order: CDR3 length, clone size, V gene, D gene, J gene, CDR3 protein. D genes are given only for firm matches. Where a row states a size, it is once, few, many or the class of an expanded clone; other rows omit it.

cdr3_length: 13
clone_size: -
v_call: TRBV7-2
d_call: TRBD1
j_call: TRBJ1-1
cdr3_aa: CASSLAGQLEAFF

cdr3_length: 13
clone_size: -
v_call: TRBV6-1
d_call: -
j_call: TRBJ2-7
cdr3_aa: CASRFPTGNEQYF

cdr3_length: 15
clone_size: -
v_call: TRBV6-1
d_call: TRBD2
j_call: TRBJ2-7
cdr3_aa: CASTSGGPSSYEQYF

cdr3_length: 15
clone_size: -
v_call: TRBV7-2
d_call: -
j_call: TRBJ2-7
cdr3_aa: CASSTSGGYSYEQYF

cdr3_length: 16
clone_size: -
v_call: TRBV5-1
d_call: TRBD1
j_call: TRBJ1-2
cdr3_aa: CASSWTGVRGDYGYTF

cdr3_length: 14
clone_size: -
v_call: TRBV6-1
d_call: -
j_call: TRBJ1-3
cdr3_aa: CASSAQGSGNTIYF

cdr3_length: 14
clone_size: -
v_call: TRBV5-8
d_call: -
j_call: TRBJ2-1
cdr3_aa: CASSLRGITYEQFF

cdr3_length: 12
clone_size: -
v_call: TRBV4-1
d_call: -
j_call: TRBJ1-1
cdr3_aa: CASAGVNTEAFF

cdr3_length: 14
clone_size: -
v_call: TRBV7-6
d_call: -
j_call: TRBJ2-1
cdr3_aa: CASSLAFRGNEQFF

cdr3_length: 15
clone_size: -
v_call: TRBV7-6
d_call: TRBD1
j_call: TRBJ2-1
cdr3_aa: CASRRQGAVYNEQFF

cdr3_length: 12
clone_size: -
v_call: TRBV30
d_call: -
j_call: TRBJ2-7
cdr3_aa: CAWSVGSGEQYF

cdr3_length: 12
clone_size: -
v_call: TRBV30
d_call: TRBD2
j_call: TRBJ2-1
cdr3_aa: CVSSGSPNEQFF

cdr3_length: 18
clone_size: -
v_call: TRBV5-5
d_call: TRBD1
j_call: TRBJ1-5
cdr3_aa: CASSLGTGGGMIPRSQHF

cdr3_length: 12
clone_size: -
v_call: TRBV30
d_call: -
j_call: TRBJ2-5
cdr3_aa: CAWRTAGETQYF

cdr3_length: 15
clone_size: -
v_call: TRBV11-2
d_call: -
j_call: TRBJ1-6
cdr3_aa: CASSLDRLRDSPLHF

cdr3_length: 13
clone_size: -
v_call: TRBV2
d_call: -
j_call: TRBJ2-7
cdr3_aa: CASSLEPSYEQYF

cdr3_length: 14
clone_size: -
v_call: TRBV5-6
d_call: -
j_call: TRBJ1-2
cdr3_aa: CASSLRGVDYGYTF

cdr3_length: 15
clone_size: -
v_call: TRBV29-1
d_call: TRBD2
j_call: TRBJ2-2
cdr3_aa: CSAKSRGGNTGELFF

cdr3_length: 15
clone_size: -
v_call: TRBV19
d_call: -
j_call: TRBJ1-1
cdr3_aa: CASKGVWGPYTEAFF

cdr3_length: 15
clone_size: -
v_call: TRBV7-9
d_call: TRBD1
j_call: TRBJ2-1
cdr3_aa: CASSLGDRVYNEQFF

cdr3_length: 14
clone_size: -
v_call: TRBV2
d_call: -
j_call: TRBJ1-4
cdr3_aa: CASSEGGHKEKLFF

cdr3_length: 16
clone_size: -
v_call: TRBV7-8
d_call: TRBD1
j_call: TRBJ2-3
cdr3_aa: CASSEQGTLSTDTQYF

cdr3_length: 15
clone_size: -
v_call: TRBV11-2
d_call: TRBD2
j_call: TRBJ2-7
cdr3_aa: CASSAPGLAIHEQYF

cdr3_length: 15
clone_size: -
v_call: TRBV30
d_call: TRBD1
j_call: TRBJ1-4
cdr3_aa: CAWSVGTGGAEKLFF

cdr3_length: 14
clone_size: few
v_call: TRBV28
d_call: -
j_call: TRBJ1-1
cdr3_aa: CASSPQGVGTEAFF

cdr3_length: 12
clone_size: -
v_call: TRBV30
d_call: TRBD1
j_call: TRBJ1-2
cdr3_aa: CAVLRGNYGYTF

cdr3_length: 15
clone_size: -
v_call: TRBV5-1
d_call: -
j_call: TRBJ1-1
cdr3_aa: CASSSGHLSYTEAFF

cdr3_length: 15
clone_size: -
v_call: TRBV19
d_call: -
j_call: TRBJ2-3
cdr3_aa: CASSMRQGPPDTQYF

cdr3_length: 12
clone_size: once
v_call: TRBV6-5
d_call: TRBD2
j_call: TRBJ2-7
cdr3_aa: CASSFERGLSYF

cdr3_length: 15
clone_size: -
v_call: TRBV5-4
d_call: TRBD1
j_call: TRBJ1-3
cdr3_aa: CASSLGTGSGNTIYF

cdr3_length: 14
clone_size: once
v_call: TRBV4-2
d_call: -
j_call: TRBJ1-2
cdr3_aa: CASSQDRDFYGYTF

cdr3_length: 16
clone_size: -
v_call: TRBV7-3
d_call: TRBD1
j_call: TRBJ1-4
cdr3_aa: CASSSTGGGTNEKLFF

cdr3_length: 12
clone_size: once
v_call: TRBV10-2
d_call: TRBD1
j_call: TRBJ2-7
cdr3_aa: CASTRDSYEQYF

cdr3_length: 12
clone_size: -
v_call: TRBV9
d_call: -
j_call: TRBJ2-4
cdr3_aa: CASSAGENIQYF

cdr3_length: 15
clone_size: -
v_call: TRBV6-5
d_call: TRBD1
j_call: TRBJ2-7
cdr3_aa: CASRLGTGGRYEQYF

cdr3_length: 16
clone_size: -
v_call: TRBV4-1
d_call: TRBD1
j_call: TRBJ1-5
cdr3_aa: CASRTGVAASNQPQHF

cdr3_length: 16
clone_size: -
v_call: TRBV27
d_call: -
j_call: TRBJ1-4
cdr3_aa: CASSLSIRGADEKLFF

cdr3_length: 16
clone_size: -
v_call: TRBV9
d_call: -
j_call: TRBJ2-2
cdr3_aa: CASSHTVVGKTGELFF

cdr3_length: 15
clone_size: -
v_call: TRBV29-1
d_call: TRBD1
j_call: TRBJ1-4
cdr3_aa: CSVEDQGRGYQKLFF

cdr3_length: 14
clone_size: -
v_call: TRBV6-5
d_call: TRBD1
j_call: TRBJ1-4
cdr3_aa: CASRDRAGNEKLFF

cdr3_length: 18
clone_size: -
v_call: TRBV6-4
d_call: TRBD2
j_call: TRBJ2-5
cdr3_aa: CASSALGLAGDSQETQYF

cdr3_length: 19
clone_size: -
v_call: TRBV4-1
d_call: TRBD1
j_call: TRBJ2-6
cdr3_aa: CASSLYDRETFSGANVLTF